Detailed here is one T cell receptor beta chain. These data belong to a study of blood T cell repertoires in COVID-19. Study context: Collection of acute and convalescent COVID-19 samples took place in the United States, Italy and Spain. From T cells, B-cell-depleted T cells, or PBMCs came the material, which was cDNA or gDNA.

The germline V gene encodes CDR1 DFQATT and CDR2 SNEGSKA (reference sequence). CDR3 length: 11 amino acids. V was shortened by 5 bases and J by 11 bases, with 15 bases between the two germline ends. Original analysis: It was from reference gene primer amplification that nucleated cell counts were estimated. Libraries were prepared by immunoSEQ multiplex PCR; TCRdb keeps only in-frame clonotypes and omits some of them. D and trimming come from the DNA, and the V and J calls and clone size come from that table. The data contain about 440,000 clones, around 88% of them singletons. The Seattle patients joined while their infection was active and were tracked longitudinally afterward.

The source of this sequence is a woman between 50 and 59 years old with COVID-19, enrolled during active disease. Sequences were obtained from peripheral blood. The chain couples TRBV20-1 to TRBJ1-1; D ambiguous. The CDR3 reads CSASPQWRAFF. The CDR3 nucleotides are TGCAGTGCTTCGCCTCAGTGGCGGGCTTTCTTT.